The 9 T cell receptor beta chains listed next were all sequenced from one sample in a study of early T cells in non-severe SARS-CoV-2 infection. TCRdb itself ran the 5' RACE reads through MiXCR, one entry per CDR3 protein. This table holds about 77,000 distinct CDR3 sequences, 7.5% to 10% found once. What was sequenced was whole blood. Source of these receptors: an adult who was a healthcare worker with PCR-confirmed SARS-CoV-2 infection or an uninfected control (not recorded which).

This clonotype was observed at least ten times. This chain connects TRBV27 to TRBJ2-2; D possibly corresponds to TRBD2 (6 bases). This CDR3 is built from 15 residues. Trimming pared 5 bases from V and 4 bases from J, leaving 14 bases between. CDR1 and CDR2 (germline): MNHEY, SMNVEV (reference sequence). The CDR3 is CASSPTSLSTGELFF. DNA of the CDR3: TGTGCCAGCAGTCCTACTAGCCTAAGCACCGGGGAGCTGTTTTTT.

This clonotype was recorded many times. The chain recombines TRBV20-1 with TRBJ2-7; 9 bases match TRBD1. The germline gives CDR1 DFQATT, CDR2 SNEGSKA (reference sequence). CDR3 length equals 15 residues. After removal of 2 bases from V and 2 bases from J, the junction contained 7 bases not matched to a gene. The CDR3 bases are TGCAGTGCTAGAAACCCGGGACAGGGACCCTACGAGCAGTACTTC. Translated, it gives CSARNPGQGPYEQYF.

The chain joins TRBV7-2 to TRBJ2-1; D uncertain. Per germline, CDR1 SGHTA and CDR2 FQGNSA. V was clipped by 3 bases and J by 0 bases, with 9 bases between them. The CDR3 is made up of 15 amino acids. CDR3 nucleotides: TGTGCCAGCAGCTTCTCCCGTAACTCCTACAATGAGCAGTTCTTC. This encodes CASSFSRNSYNEQFF.

The chain joins TRBV5-1 to TRBJ2-1; perhaps D is TRBD1 or TRBD2 (5 bases each). V lost 4 bases and J lost 5, with 13 bases in between. The germline V gene has CDR1 SGHRS and CDR2 YFSETQ. This CDR3 has 14 residues. This CDR3 is CASSAGTTNNEQFF. CDR3 bases: TGCGCCAGCAGCGCTGGGACCACCAACAATGAGCAGTTCTTC. The full variable domain, in which reference TRBV5-1 and TRBJ2-1 provide the parts outside the CDR3, is KAGVTQTPRYLIKTRGQQVTLSCSPISGHRSVSWYQQTPGQGLQFLFEYFSETQRNKGNFPGRFSGRQFSNSRSEMNVSTLELGDSALYLCASSAGTTNNEQFFGPGTRLTVL.

In this sample, this clonotype turned up many times. The chain recombines TRBV11-3 with TRBJ1-6; possible D gene TRBD1, 5 bases. Germline V gene lookup returns CDR1 SGHNT and CDR2 YENEEA. The CDR3 extends over 13 amino acids. The ends were cut back, 7 bases at V and 8 bases at J, with 12 bases in the middle. CDR3 bases: TGTGCCAGCATGGGGGAGGGAGATTCACCCCTCCACTTT. Its translation: CASMGEGDSPLHF.

This clonotype was recorded many times. This rearrangement joins TRBV12-3 or TRBV12-4 to TRBJ2-2; D remains ambiguous. V was shortened by 0 bases and J by 8 bases, with 4 bases between the two germline ends. The CDR3 runs 12 residues. CDR3: CASSLAGGELFF. Here the CDR3 DNA reads TGTGCCAGCAGTTTAGCTGGAGGGGAGCTGTTTTTT.

There are many counts of this clonotype. This chain joins TRBV7-9 and TRBJ1-3; the D is unclear. Trimming shortened V by 2 bases and J by 7 bases, and 9 bases separated the two germline ends. The germline gives CDR1 SEHNR, CDR2 FQNEAQ (reference sequence). This CDR3 has 13 residues. Here the CDR3 DNA reads TGTGCCAGCAGCTTATTGCTCCCGAACACCATATATTTT. It codes for CASSLLLPNTIYF.

V is TRBV10-1 and J is TRBJ2-6, with 8 bases lining up with TRBD1. The CDR3 extends over 18 amino acids. Per germline, CDR1 WNHNN and CDR2 SYGVQD (reference sequence). The V and J ends lost 3 bases and 0 bases, in that order; junction bases with no gene match: 7. Here the CDR3 reads CASSDRDRSPSGANVLTF. The CDR3 DNA sequence: TGCGCCAGCAGTGATCGGGACAGGTCTCCCTCTGGGGCCAACGTCCTGACTTTC.

This clonotype was found many times. The DNA of the CDR3 is TGTGCCAGCAGCTCCCGGACAGGGAATGACTACGAGCAGTACTTC. This translates into CASSSRTGNDYEQYF. This chain connects TRBV5-5 to TRBJ2-7; the match to TRBD1 covers 8 bases. The CDR3 runs to 15 residues. Germline V gives CDR1 SGHKS, CDR2 YYEKEE (reference sequence). V lost 3 bases to trimming and J lost 3 bases; unmatched junction nucleotides: 8.